Each of the 29 T cell receptor beta chains below was sequenced from the same sample in a study of blood T cell repertoires in COVID-19. Libraries were prepared by immunoSEQ multiplex PCR; TCRdb keeps only in-frame clonotypes and omits some of them. The repertoire holds around 300,000 clones, with around 90% as singletons. Sequencing was performed on peripheral blood. These TCRs come from a woman in her thirties or forties who had recovered from COVID-19.

V and J are TRBV12-3 or TRBV12-4 and TRBJ2-1; tentative D call: TRBD2 (6 bases). The CDR3 length is 13 residues. Trimming left V 4 bases short and J 13 bases short, with 17 bases between. The CDR3 sequence: CASSSPPGLGQFF. CDR3 coding DNA: TGTGCCAGCAGTTCCCCTCCGGGACTTGGTCAGTTCTTC.

V is TRBV9 and J is TRBJ2-7; 8 bases are a match to TRBD2. This CDR3 is 15 amino acids long. Trimming cost V 0 bases and J 7 bases; bases outside gene matches: 9. Germline values: CDR1 SGDLS, CDR2 YYNGEE. As DNA, the CDR3 is TGTGCCAGCAGCGTAGATCTAGCGGGTCCCAAGGAGCAGTACTTC. This translates into CASSVDLAGPKEQYF.

This sequence joins TRBV5-1 and TRBJ2-1, with 10 bases lining up with TRBD2. This CDR3 spans 15 amino acids. CDR1 and CDR2 from the germline V gene are SGHRS and YFSETQ. J was trimmed by 8 bases and V by 0 bases; bases with no gene match: 5. CDR3: CASSLVLAGADEQFF. The CDR3, as DNA: TGCGCCAGCAGCTTGGTGCTAGCGGGAGCGGATGAGCAGTTCTTC.

This rearrangement joins TRBV4-2 to TRBJ1-2, with unresolved D. CDR1 LGHNA and CDR2 YNFKEQ come from the germline V gene. Deletions cut 1 base from V and 5 bases from J, with 29 bases between. The CDR3 extends over 20 amino acids. CDR3 loop: CASSQGSVVLAGLSRYGYTF. The CDR3 bases are TGTGCCAGCAGCCAAGGGAGTGTTGTACTAGCGGGTTTGAGCCGTTATGGCTACACCTTC.

The chain employs TRBV5-6 and TRBJ2-1; 7 nucleotides match TRBD2. CDR3 length: 15 residues. Germline V gives CDR1 SGHDT, CDR2 YYEEEE. The junction had 4 bases not matched to a gene; V was cut back by 4 bases and J by 0 bases. Here the CDR3 reads CASSVGGSSYNEQFF. The CDR3 DNA sequence: TGTGCCAGCAGCGTCGGGGGGAGCTCCTACAATGAGCAGTTCTTC.

This rearrangement joins TRBV9 to TRBJ2-3; 7 bases are shared with TRBD2. The CDR3 extends over 16 amino acids. V shed 0 bases and J 2 bases; nucleotides not matched to a gene: 6. Germline V gives CDR1 SGDLS, CDR2 YYNGEE. CDR3 in amino acids: CASSVGEGGITDTQYF. CDR3 in DNA: TGTGCCAGCAGCGTAGGGGAGGGAGGGATCACAGATACGCAGTATTTT.

A note on this clone: Other DNA sequences in the sample encode the same CDR3. CDR3 region: CASSPDRDYGYTF. The CDR3 coding sequence is TGTGCCAGCTCACCAGACAGAGACTATGGCTACACCTTC. The genes are TRBV18 and TRBJ1-2; maybe TRBD1 (5 bases). V was cut by 2 bases and J by 3 bases, with 7 bases left in between. The CDR3 has 13 residues. Germline assignment: CDR1 KGHSH and CDR2 LQKENI. Based on the CDR3 plus reference TRBV18 and TRBJ1-2, the full variable domain is NAGVMQNPRHLVRRRGQEARLRCSPMKGHSHVYWYRQLPEEGLKFMVYLQKENIIDESGMPKERFSAEFPKEGPSILRIQQVVRGDSAAYFCASSPDRDYGYTFGSGTRLTVV.

The chain uses TRBV29-1 and TRBJ1-1, with D possibly being TRBD1 (6 bases). V was cut by 6 bases and J by 0 bases, with 14 bases left in between. This CDR3 region has 14 residues. Germline V gene data show CDR1 as SQVTM and CDR2 as ANQGSEA. CDR3 nucleotides: TGCAGCGTGGACCGTACAGGGATGAACACTGAAGCTTTCTTT. Translated: CSVDRTGMNTEAFF.

This clone has only one observation. The rearrangement joins TRBV15 to TRBJ2-5, with D tentatively TRBD1 (5 bases). CDR1 and CDR2 (germline): LNHNV, YYDKDF (reference sequence). Trimming stripped 3 bases from V and 1 base from J, with 9 bases between. This CDR3 is 14 amino acids long. CDR3 DNA sequence: TGTGCCACCAGCAGGGGGCCTAGCCAAGAGACCCAGTACTTC. Amino acid sequence: CATSRGPSQETQYF. The full variable domain, rest sourced from reference TRBV15 and TRBJ2-5, is DAMVIQNPRYQVTQFGKPVTLSCSQTLNHNVMYWYQQKSSQAPKLLFHYYDKDFNNEADTPDNFQSRRPNTSFCFLDIRSPGLGDTAMYLCATSRGPSQETQYFGPGTRLLVL.

Notes on this clone: Additional DNA sequences in this sample encode the identical CDR3. The chain has TRBV6-6 and TRBJ2-2; D not resolved. Germline V gene sequence: CDR1 MNHNY, CDR2 SVGAGI (reference sequence). The CDR3 extends over 13 amino acids. Deletions cut 6 bases from V and 3 bases from J, with 8 bases between. This chain's CDR3 is CASRPGDTGELFF. DNA of the CDR3: TGTGCCAGCAGGCCCGGAGACACCGGGGAGCTGTTTTTT.

The chain combines TRBV2 with TRBJ1-2; D might be TRBD1 (6 bases). Germline lookup yields CDR1 SNHLY and CDR2 FYNNEI. The V end was cut by 5 bases, the J end by 1 base, with 11 bases between. The CDR3 length is 14 residues. The CDR3 is CASSRTVSNYGYTF. CDR3 nucleotides: TGTGCCAGCAGTCGGACAGTCAGTAACTATGGCTACACCTTC.

The count of this clone is one. The gene calls are TRBV2 and TRBJ2-1, with D perhaps TRBD2 (5 bases). This CDR3 comprises 13 residues. V dropped 2 bases and J dropped 7 bases, with 9 bases sitting between them. Germline V gene sequence: CDR1 SNHLY, CDR2 FYNNEI. As DNA, the CDR3 is TGTGCCAGCAGTGAATCCGGACTGAATGAGCAGTTCTTC. Translation gives CASSESGLNEQFF.

The J gene is TRBJ2-5, the V gene TRBV6-5; 11 bases match TRBD2. The CDR3 sequence is 16 residues long. Trimming took 0 bases from V and 5 from J; bases not matched to a gene: 5. The germline gives CDR1 MNHEY, CDR2 SVGAGI. The CDR3 region has the DNA TGTGCCAGCAGTTACTCTAGCGGGAGGGCGGAGGAGACCCAGTACTTC. Protein: CASSYSSGRAEETQYF.

The chain is built from TRBV7-8 and TRBJ2-5, with D possibly matching TRBD2 (6 bases). Trimming cost V 5 bases and J 5 bases, with 21 bases left between them. Germline V gene lookup returns CDR1 SGHVS and CDR2 FQNEAQ. The CDR3 has 16 amino acids. This CDR3 reads CASSPPSARAGETQYF. The CDR3 nucleotides read TGTGCCAGCAGCCCCCCATCCGCGCGGGCGGGGGAGACCCAGTACTTC.

CDR3 coding DNA: TGTGCCAGCAGCTTAGTGGGCGGGCTCTCCTACGAGCAGTACTTC. Residues: CASSLVGGLSYEQYF. V usage is TRBV7-9 and J usage is TRBJ2-7, with a weak D call TRBD2 (5 bases). The CDR3 has 15 residues. Trimming stripped 1 base from V and 0 bases from J, with 10 bases between. Germline-derived CDR1 and CDR2 are SEHNR and FQNEAQ (reference sequence).

This chain links TRBV28 with TRBJ1-6, with D perhaps TRBD1 (5 bases). Germline-derived CDR1 and CDR2 are MDHEN and SYDVKM. Trimming shortened V by 3 bases and J by 2 bases, and 11 bases separated the two germline ends. The CDR3 contains 16 residues. The CDR3 loop is CASSFGGVTYNSPLHF. The CDR3 bases are TGTGCCAGCAGTTTTGGAGGGGTTACCTATAATTCACCCCTCCACTTT.

A remark on this clone: Other DNA sequences in this specimen translate into the identical CDR3. The CDR3 bases are TGCGCCAGCAGCTTGGTAGCGGGGGCCTACAATGAGCAGTTCTTC. It translates to CASSLVAGAYNEQFF. The chain employs TRBV5-1 and TRBJ2-1; 9 bases line up with TRBD2. The V gene's germline CDR1 is SGHRS and CDR2 YFSETQ. The CDR3 is 15 residues long. Trimming cost V 0 bases and J 2 bases; bases outside gene matches: 0.

This clone turned up a few times. V is TRBV6-5 and J is TRBJ1-4, with no clear D. Germline V gives CDR1 MNHEY, CDR2 SVGAGI. The CDR3 length is 12 residues. The germline V and J ends were trimmed by 8 bases and 8 bases, with 12 bases remaining between them. CDR3: CASAAHGEKLFF. CDR3 coding DNA: TGTGCCAGCGCGGCACATGGAGAAAAACTGTTTTTT.

This rearrangement joins TRBV15 to TRBJ1-1; 7 nucleotides line up with TRBD1. Unmatched junction bases numbered 8, after V lost 0 bases and J lost 1 base. Germline CDR1 is LNHNV and CDR2 is YYDKDF (reference sequence). The CDR3 extends over 17 amino acids. CDR3 protein: CATSREFATGANTEAFF. The DNA for the CDR3 is TGTGCCACCAGCAGAGAATTCGCTACAGGGGCGAACACTGAAGCTTTCTTT.

The chain is built from TRBV11-3 and TRBJ2-2, with 9 nucleotides matching TRBD1. CDR1 is SGHNT and CDR2 is YENEEA in the germline V gene. With 5 bases clipped from V and 6 bases from J, the junction kept 7 bases outside the gene matches. The CDR3 has 15 amino acids. The CDR3 loop is CASSTDRGAAGELFF. CDR3 DNA sequence: TGTGCCAGCAGCACGGACAGGGGAGCGGCCGGGGAGCTGTTTTTT.

This clone showed up just a few times. The J gene is TRBJ2-2, the V gene TRBV29-1; 11 nucleotides agree with TRBD2. The CDR3 totals 18 residues. The germline gives CDR1 SQVTM, CDR2 ANQGSEA. CDR3 protein: CSAQVHSGRALGTGELFF. CDR3 sequence (DNA): TGCAGTGCCCAGGTTCATAGCGGGAGGGCCCTCGGCACCGGGGAGCTGTTTTTT.

The chain's CDR3 is CASSHWGGVGEQYF. CDR3 nucleotide sequence: TGTGCCAGCAGCCATTGGGGAGGGGTCGGCGAGCAGTACTTC. This sequence joins TRBV14 and TRBJ2-7, with 7 positions matching TRBD2. J gave up 6 bases and V 3 bases, and 8 bases lay outside the gene matches. The CDR3 runs to 14 residues. Germline V gene sequence: CDR1 SGHDN, CDR2 FVKESK.

V gene TRBV12-3 or TRBV12-4 combines with J gene TRBJ2-7; 7 nucleotides line up with TRBD2. The CDR3 consists of 12 residues. Trimming took 7 bases from V and 7 from J; bases not matched to a gene: 7. CDR3 region: CASTEWGGEQYF. CDR3 nucleotide sequence: TGTGCCAGCACCGAGTGGGGAGGGGAGCAGTACTTC.

The chain employs TRBV14 and TRBJ2-7, with 7 bases aligning to TRBD1. The CDR3 runs to 15 residues. Per germline, CDR1 SGHDN and CDR2 FVKESK. V lost 5 bases to trimming and J lost 0 bases; unmatched junction nucleotides: 7. This chain's CDR3 is CASSYRGESSYEQYF. Here the CDR3 DNA reads TGTGCCAGCAGCTACAGGGGCGAGAGCTCCTACGAGCAGTACTTC.

The chain is built from TRBV27 and TRBJ2-1; TRBD2 matches 7 bases. The CDR3 consists of 14 residues. V dropped 4 bases and J dropped 6; count of bases not matched to a gene: 6. Germline V gene lookup returns CDR1 MNHEY and CDR2 SMNVEV (reference sequence). The CDR3 is CASSWQGGVNEQFF. Written as DNA, the CDR3 is TGTGCCAGCAGTTGGCAGGGAGGGGTCAATGAGCAGTTCTTC.

The genes are TRBV11-2 and TRBJ2-7; 11 positions match TRBD2. CDR3 length equals 14 residues. J was trimmed by 3 bases and V by 5 bases; bases with no gene match: 3. Germline-derived CDR1 and CDR2 are SGHAT and FQNNGV. The CDR3 loop is CASSRTSGYYEQYF. In DNA form, the CDR3 reads TGTGCCAGCAGCCGGACTAGCGGGTACTACGAGCAGTACTTC.

As DNA, the CDR3 is TGCGCCAGCAGCCCGAGAGAAGGGGCGACCGGGGAGCTGTTTTTT. Residues: CASSPREGATGELFF. V gene TRBV4-1 combines with J gene TRBJ2-2; D is perhaps TRBD1 (5 bases). Germline CDR1 is MGHRA and CDR2 is YSYEKL. Between the trimmed V and J ends, which lost 4 bases and 5 bases, there was a span of 14 bases. This CDR3 comprises 15 residues.

The rearrangement joins TRBV12-3 or TRBV12-4 to TRBJ1-2; 7 bases are shared with TRBD1. This CDR3 is 13 amino acids long. Trimming removed 6 bases from V and 7 bases from J; junction bases left unmatched: 8. The CDR3: CASRRQGTGGYTF. CDR3 sequence (DNA): TGTGCCAGCAGAAGACAGGGAACGGGTGGCTACACCTTC.

The V gene is TRBV7-9, the J gene TRBJ2-1; D might be TRBD2 (7 bases). The CDR3 spans 14 residues. From germline, CDR1 is SEHNR and CDR2 FQNEAQ (reference sequence). V lost 5 bases, J lost 8 bases, and 16 bases lay in between. Here the CDR3 reads CASSRGAFWDEQFF. In nucleotides, the CDR3 is TGTGCCAGCAGCCGGGGGGCCTTTTGGGATGAGCAGTTCTTC.